The rows below give T cell receptor beta chains drawn from one sample of a study of Ad26.COV2.S vaccination and SARS-CoV-2 variants. Sequencing was performed with immunoSEQ multiplex PCR; in TCRdb, only in-frame clones are kept and a portion is missing. Of 300,000 to 400,000 clones listed, 87% are singletons. The sample consisted of peripheral blood, taken in a trial of Ad26.COV2.S vaccine versus placebo. All receptors come from a person between 18 and 59 years old who received the Ad26.COV2.S COVID-19 vaccine or a placebo. Each CDR3 is given with its conserved first and last residue. A D gene is named only where the DNA matches it firmly. Clone sizes are given selectively: once, few, many, or a class where the clone is expanded.

j_call clone_size d_call v_call cdr3_length cdr3_aa cdr3_nt
TRBJ1-2 - TRBD1 TRBV5-1 15 CASSLENRGAGGYTF TGCGCCAGCAGCTTGGAAAACAGGGGAGCGGGCGGCTACACCTTC
TRBJ2-7 - - TRBV19 15 CASSIDVLATYEQYF TGTGCCAGTAGTATAGATGTCCTAGCAACCTACGAGCAGTACTTC
TRBJ2-1 - TRBD2 TRBV6-5 16 CASSYSSTSGGGEQFF TGTGCCAGCAGTTACTCGAGTACTAGCGGGGGGGGCGAGCAGTTCTTC
TRBJ1-2 once TRBD1 TRBV19 15 CASSTQGQGRYGYTF TGTGCCAGTAGTACCCAGGGACAGGGGCGGTATGGCTACACCTTC
TRBJ2-7 - - TRBV29-1 11 CSVKLVDEQYF TGCAGCGTAAAACTTGTGGACGAGCAGTACTTC
TRBJ2-7 once - TRBV16 15 CASSRAVNRGHEQYF TGTGCCAGCAGCCGTGCAGTCAACCGGGGCCACGAGCAGTACTTC
TRBJ2-2 - - TRBV4-2 16 CASSPRTASNTGELFF TGTGCCAGCAGCCCAAGGACAGCTTCTAACACCGGGGAGCTGTTTTTT
TRBJ1-1 few - TRBV11-2 14 CASSRAGWDTEAFF TGTGCCAGCAGCCGGGCAGGGTGGGACACTGAAGCTTTCTTT
TRBJ1-2 - - TRBV4-2 13 CASSQEDRSGYTF TGTGCCAGCAGCCAAGAAGACAGGTCCGGCTACACCTTC
TRBJ1-5 - - TRBV7-9 14 CASSLVGQGQPQHF TGTGCCAGCAGCTTAGTAGGGCAGGGTCAGCCCCAGCATTTT
TRBJ1-4 - TRBD1 TRBV29-1 14 CSVDKGGAGEKLFF TGCAGCGTTGATAAAGGGGGCGCGGGAGAAAAACTGTTTTTT
TRBJ2-5 once - TRBV9 15 CASSLRGGDLETQYF TGTGCCAGCAGCCTAAGAGGTGGGGATTTAGAGACCCAGTACTTC
TRBJ2-5 - TRBD2 TRBV2 18 CASSGGLAPSIIKETQYF TGTGCCAGCAGTGGAGGACTAGCACCCTCAATAATTAAAGAGACCCAGTACTTC
TRBJ2-6 - TRBD2 TRBV7-3 17 CASSLDGEGSGANVLTF TGTGCCAGCAGCTTAGATGGGGAGGGTTCTGGGGCCAACGTCCTGACTTTC
TRBJ1-1 - TRBD1 TRBV6-5 13 CASRRDRNTEAFF TGTGCCAGCAGACGGGACAGGAACACTGAAGCTTTCTTT
TRBJ2-7 - - TRBV6-5 11 CASIETYEQYF TGTGCCAGCATCGAGACCTACGAGCAGTACTTC
TRBJ1-1 - - TRBV30 13 CAWSQGASTEAFF TGTGCCTGGAGCCAAGGTGCGTCCACTGAAGCTTTCTTT
TRBJ2-5 - TRBD1 TRBV10-3 14 CAISTGTDGETQYF TGTGCCATCAGTACCGGGACAGATGGGGAGACCCAGTACTTC
TRBJ1-5 - TRBD1 TRBV28 16 CASSLDGQGAGQPQHF TGTGCCAGCAGTTTGGATGGACAGGGGGCTGGCCAGCCCCAGCATTTT
TRBJ1-2 - - TRBV3-1/TRBV3-2 15 CASSQDPGADYGYTF TGTGCCAGCAGCCAAGATCCCGGGGCGGACTATGGCTACACCTTC
TRBJ1-1 - - TRBV30 13 CAWSVFGNTEAFF TGTGCCTGGAGTGTCTTTGGGAACACTGAAGCTTTCTTT
TRBJ1-2 - - TRBV24-1 13 CATSAGGRHGYTF TGTGCCACCAGTGCGGGAGGGAGGCATGGCTACACCTTC
TRBJ2-1 - TRBD2 TRBV6-5 12 CAAGGGYNEQFF TGTGCAGCGGGGGGTGGTTACAATGAGCAGTTCTTC
TRBJ1-4 - - TRBV4-3 19 CASSQDLALSGARNEKLFF TGCGCCAGCAGCCAAGATCTCGCTCTCTCAGGGGCGAGGAATGAAAAACTGTTTTTT
TRBJ2-3 - TRBD1 TRBV19 13 CASTSAGTGAQYF TGTGCCAGTACTTCAGCCGGGACAGGGGCGCAGTATTTT
TRBJ1-6 - TRBD1 TRBV6-6 16 CASTNGQGTNNSPLHF TGTGCCAGCACCAACGGACAGGGGACTAATAATTCACCCCTCCACTTT
TRBJ1-5 - TRBD1 TRBV6-2/TRBV6-3 17 CASSYEQGVLSNQPQHF TGTGCCAGCAGTTACGAACAGGGGGTACTTAGCAATCAGCCCCAGCATTTT
TRBJ2-3 - - TRBV3-1/TRBV3-2 16 CASSQVRRGSTDTQYF TGTGCCAGCAGCCAAGTACGCAGGGGAAGCACAGATACGCAGTATTTT
TRBJ2-5 - TRBD2 TRBV4-3 18 CASSQESILAGAEETQYF TGCGCCAGCAGCCAAGAAAGTATACTAGCGGGGGCCGAAGAGACCCAGTACTTC
TRBJ2-5 - - TRBV7-8 16 CASSLAGGPGKETQYF TGTGCCAGCAGCTTAGCGGGGGGTCCGGGTAAGGAGACCCAGTACTTC
TRBJ2-1 - - TRBV24-1 16 CATSDGARGPYNEQFF TGTGCCACCAGTGATGGGGCGCGGGGACCCTACAATGAGCAGTTCTTC
TRBJ2-5 once TRBD2 TRBV4-3 14 CASSQDWGGKTQYF TGCGCCAGCAGCCAAGATTGGGGGGGAAAGACCCAGTACTTC
TRBJ2-3 - - TRBV7-7 15 CASSRHRGPTDTQYF TGTGCTAGCAGCCGACACCGGGGGCCCACAGATACGCAGTATTTT
TRBJ2-2 few TRBD1 TRBV27 15 CASSFIGQATGELFF TGTGCCAGCAGTTTCATAGGACAGGCCACCGGGGAGCTGTTTTTT
TRBJ2-3 - - TRBV5-3 17 CARSRRDLNLSTDTQYF TGTGCCAGAAGCCGCCGGGACTTAAACCTTAGCACAGATACGCAGTATTTT
TRBJ1-5 - - TRBV4-3 16 CASSQDAGSLYQPQHF TGCGCCAGCAGCCAAGATGCAGGCAGCCTATATCAGCCCCAGCATTTT
TRBJ1-2 - - TRBV7-9 17 CASSLGPSGRRGESYTF TGTGCCAGCAGCTTAGGCCCCTCGGGTAGGAGGGGTGAGAGCTACACCTTC
TRBJ1-1 - - TRBV6-4 13 CASSPTGGTEAFF TGTGCCAGCAGTCCGACGGGGGGGACTGAAGCTTTCTTT
TRBJ2-3 - - TRBV18 11 CASSSADTQYF TGTGCCAGCTCATCCGCCGATACGCAGTATTTT
TRBJ1-1 - - TRBV5-6 13 CASSLWMNTEAFF TGTGCCAGCAGCTTGTGGATGAACACTGAAGCTTTCTTT
TRBJ1-2 - TRBD1 TRBV5-6 14 CASSLGQGSYGYTF TGTGCCAGCAGCTTGGGACAGGGAAGCTATGGCTACACCTTC
TRBJ1-1 - TRBD1 TRBV7-9 13 CASSLRDRPEAFF TGTGCCAGCAGCTTAAGGGACAGACCAGAAGCTTTCTTT
TRBJ1-3 - TRBD1 TRBV3-1/TRBV3-2 16 CASSLRLGQGINTIYF TGTGCCAGCAGCCTCCGCCTGGGACAGGGAATAAACACCATATATTTT
TRBJ1-1 - - TRBV29-1 13 CSVEGGEGTKAFF TGCAGCGTTGAGGGTGGTGAGGGGACTAAAGCTTTCTTT
TRBJ1-1 once TRBD1 TRBV18 17 CASSPTPPPGTVVEAFF TGTGCCAGCTCACCTACTCCCCCCCCAGGGACAGTAGTTGAAGCTTTCTTT
TRBJ1-2 - - TRBV7-2 14 CASSLNTRGYGYTF TGTGCCAGCAGCTTAAACACCCGTGGGTATGGCTACACCTTC
TRBJ1-3 - - TRBV30 16 CAWSLRQSSSGNTIYF TGTGCCTGGAGTCTCCGACAGTCTAGCTCTGGAAACACCATATATTTT
TRBJ1-3 - TRBD1 TRBV7-7 15 CASSSRTGPGNTIYF TGTGCTAGCAGCTCGCGGACAGGGCCTGGAAACACCATATATTTT
TRBJ1-2 - - TRBV11-2 13 CASSSDGNYGYTF TGTGCCAGCAGTTCGGACGGAAACTATGGCTACACCTTC
TRBJ2-3 - - TRBV6-4 15 CASSDKLSGTDTQYF TGTGCCAGCAGTGACAAGCTATCCGGCACAGATACGCAGTATTTT
TRBJ1-2 - TRBD1 TRBV4-1 15 CASSQEKTGRYGYTF TGCGCCAGCAGCCAAGAAAAGACAGGGCGGTATGGCTACACCTTC
TRBJ1-3 - - TRBV30 13 CAWSLTRANTIYF TGTGCCTGGAGTTTAACGAGAGCGAACACCATATATTTT
TRBJ2-3 - TRBD2 TRBV5-4 19 CASSSPLAGGWGSTDTQYF TGTGCCAGCAGCTCGCCACTAGCGGGGGGCTGGGGGAGCACAGATACGCAGTATTTT
TRBJ2-7 - - TRBV6-1 17 CASSDSQGSWVYREQYF TGTGCCAGCAGTGACAGTCAGGGAAGTTGGGTGTACCGCGAGCAGTACTTC
TRBJ1-2 - - TRBV6-5 12 CASRSQGGGYTF TGTGCCAGCAGATCCCAAGGGGGTGGCTACACCTTC
TRBJ2-5 - - TRBV7-2 14 CASRPFGGRETQYF TGTGCCAGCAGGCCTTTTGGGGGGCGAGAGACCCAGTACTTC
TRBJ1-1 - - TRBV6-5 13 CASTSIMNTEAFF TGTGCCAGCACTTCCATCATGAACACTGAAGCTTTCTTT
TRBJ2-7 once TRBD1 TRBV5-1 15 CASSVNLLRGREQYF TGCGCCAGCAGCGTAAACTTACTTAGGGGGCGCGAGCAGTACTTC